The 10 T cell receptor beta chains in this list originate from one sample, sequenced in a study of blood T cell repertoires in COVID-19 (dated by TCRdb to about 2020). Receptor amplification or capture employed the immunoSEQ multiplex PCR assay. Imported from immuneACCESS, the table was reduced by TCRdb to in-frame sequences with V and J called. These copies leave out some clones; in studies compared against another copy, an unresolved V gene accounts for under half, and the cause of the remainder is not known. The sample yields roughly 130,000 clones; 84% were counted once. In total, the top ten clones hold 9.5% to 15% of the sample. Sample: peripheral blood. These receptors were obtained from a woman between 55 and 75 years old with acute or convalescent COVID-19.

The gene calls are TRBV5-1 and TRBJ2-1; 7 nucleotides align to TRBD2. The V gene end was trimmed by 3 bases and the J gene end by 10 bases; junction bases not matched to a gene: 4. Looked up from germline, CDR1 is SGHRS and CDR2 is YFSETQ. The CDR3 has 12 amino acids. CDR3 sequence (DNA): TGCGCCAGCAGCTGGGAGGGTGGGGAGCAGTTCTTC. The encoded protein is CASSWEGGEQFF.

This chain links TRBV18 with TRBJ1-6; D remains ambiguous. Germline loops: CDR1 KGHSH, CDR2 LQKENI. V lost 0 bases to trimming and J lost 10 bases, with 16 bases between them. The CDR3 has 16 residues. CDR3 bases: TGTGCCAGCTCACCACCCCAGGCCCTCGGAGGGTCACCCCTCCACTTT. The encoded protein is CASSPPQALGGSPLHF.

The chain recombines TRBV9 with TRBJ2-4; D is ambiguous. This CDR3 is built from 14 residues. V lost 0 bases and J 5 bases, leaving 9 bases between the germline ends. The germline V gene encodes CDR1 SGDLS and CDR2 YYNGEE. CDR3 coding DNA: TGTGCCAGCAGCGTAGCCCCCCAGGAAAACATTCAGTACTTC. Translated, it gives CASSVAPQENIQYF.

V is TRBV30 and J is TRBJ1-2, with a possible D match to TRBD1 (6 bases). The germline V and J ends were trimmed by 5 bases and 4 bases, with 14 bases remaining between them. CDR1 and CDR2 (germline): GTSNPN, SVGIG (reference sequence). The CDR3 length is 13 residues. Here the CDR3 reads CAWGLGGRYGYTF. The CDR3 DNA reads as TGTGCCTGGGGCCTTGGGGGCCGCTATGGCTACACCTTC.

The chain links TRBV29-1 to TRBJ1-1; D gene uncertain. CDR3 length: 12 residues. Looked up from germline, CDR1 is SQVTM and CDR2 is ANQGSEA. V lost 4 bases and J 3 bases, leaving 9 bases between the germline ends. CDR3 loop: CSVAPGDTEAFF. CDR3 DNA sequence: TGCAGCGTTGCCCCCGGGGACACTGAAGCTTTCTTT.

The rearrangement uses TRBV3-1 (or the pseudogene TRBV3-2) and TRBJ1-6; tentatively, D is TRBD1 (6 bases). From germline, CDR1 is LGHDT and CDR2 YNNKEL (reference sequence). The CDR3 has 17 amino acids. Trimming shortened V by 4 bases and J by 0 bases, and 13 bases separated the two germline ends. The CDR3 protein is CASSRGQPDSYNSPLHF. In DNA form, the CDR3 reads TGTGCCAGCAGCCGGGGACAACCAGACTCCTATAATTCACCCCTCCACTTT.

The V and J genes are TRBV2 and TRBJ2-1; 10 nucleotides line up with TRBD2. After removal of 8 bases from V and 5 bases from J, the junction contained 9 bases not matched to a gene. This CDR3 comprises 15 residues. Germline-derived CDR1 and CDR2 are SNHLY and FYNNEI. The CDR3, as DNA: TGTGCCAGCCAACCGGTGAGCGGGGGGGACAATGAGCAGTTCTTC. Protein: CASQPVSGGDNEQFF.

The V gene is TRBV6-5, the J gene TRBJ1-5, with 8 bases identical to TRBD1. This CDR3 has 13 residues. V gave up 4 bases and J gave up 7 bases; unmatched junction bases: 3. Germline V lookup: CDR1 MNHEY, CDR2 SVGAGI. CDR3 DNA: TGTGCCAGCAGTTCCGACAGGGGACAGCCCCAGCATTTT. It codes for CASSSDRGQPQHF.

The rearrangement joins TRBV19 to TRBJ2-7, with 9 positions matching TRBD1. CDR1 is LNHDA, CDR2 SQIVND, per germline (reference sequence). J lost 1 base, V lost 4 bases, and 2 bases had no gene match. This CDR3 is 14 amino acids long. The CDR3 DNA sequence: TGTGCCAGTAGTAAGACAGGGGGATCCTACGAGCAGTACTTC. Residues: CASSKTGGSYEQYF.

A remark on this clone: One end of the junction fails to match germline, which may point to a read error. DNA of the CDR3: TGTGCCAGCAGCTTAGCGGGTAACCTGGGACATCCCCTCTTT. This sequence encodes CASSLAGNLGHPLF. The rearrangement joins TRBV7-9 to TRBJ1-1; possible D gene TRBD1, 6 bases. This CDR3 contains 14 residues. Germline loops: CDR1 SEHNR, CDR2 FQNEAQ (reference sequence).